Listed below are T cell receptor beta chains from one sample, sequenced in a study of early T cells in non-severe SARS-CoV-2 infection. A single record per CDR3 protein comes from TCRdb applying MiXCR to the 5' RACE reads. Of 80,000 or so distinct CDR3 sequences in the sample, roughly an eighth were seen once. Sequenced material: whole blood. All receptors derive from an adult who was a healthcare worker with PCR-confirmed SARS-CoV-2 infection or an uninfected control (not recorded which). CDR3s include the opening cysteine and the closing phenylalanine or tryptophan. D genes are given only for firm matches. Clone size, where shown, is once, few, many, or a class for clones that have expanded.

V gene,clone size,CDR3 length,D gene,J gene,CDR3 protein,CDR3 DNA
TRBV7-9,many,13,NA,TRBJ2-1,CASSVGTGNPQFF,TGTGCCAGCAGCGTCGGGACCGGCAATCCTCAGTTCTTC
TRBV5-1,few,17,NA,TRBJ1-3,CASSLASGPSAGNTIYF,TGCGCCAGCAGCTTGGCTTCCGGGCCCTCAGCTGGAAACACCATATATTTT
TRBV19,many,15,NA,TRBJ2-2,CASRRQPSNTGELFF,TGTGCCAGCCGACGACAGCCCTCGAACACCGGGGAGCTGTTTTTT
TRBV4-1,once,15,NA,TRBJ2-1,CASSRGSSSYNEQFF,TGCGCCAGCAGCCGGGGATCCAGCTCCTACAATGAGCAGTTCTTC
TRBV12-3/TRBV12-4,NA,13,TRBD1,TRBJ1-2,CASRTGGNVGYTF,TGTGCCAGCAGGACAGGGGGCAATGTTGGCTACACCTTC
TRBV6-5,NA,14,NA,TRBJ2-2,CASSYSEGIGELFF,TGTGCCAGCAGTTACTCAGAAGGGATCGGGGAGCTGTTTTTT
TRBV10-3,many,14,NA,TRBJ1-4,CAISPNLGGEELFF,TGTGCCATCAGTCCTAATCTTGGGGGCGAGGAACTGTTTTTT
TRBV19,NA,19,TRBD1,TRBJ2-5,CASSIGGTGGKAGLRTQYF,TGTGCCAGTAGTATAGGGGGAACAGGGGGCAAAGCGGGGCTTAGGACCCAGTACTTC
TRBV21-1,many,17,NA,TRBJ2-2,CASSMLTSGGAGGELFF,TGTGCCAGCAGCATGCTAACTAGCGGGGGGGCCGGCGGGGAGCTGTTTTTT
TRBV5-1,many,15,TRBD1,TRBJ2-7,CASSLGTGAPWEQYF,TGCGCCAGCAGCTTGGGAACAGGGGCCCCGTGGGAGCAGTACTTC
TRBV18,NA,14,NA,TRBJ2-5,CASSPKASQETQYF,TGTGCCAGCTCACCAAAAGCTTCCCAAGAGACCCAGTACTTC
TRBV6-5,NA,14,NA,TRBJ1-1,CASSYLGHTTEAFF,TGTGCCAGCAGTTACCTCGGACATACCACTGAAGCTTTCTTT
TRBV5-1,many,14,NA,TRBJ2-2,CASSVYSSAGELFF,TGCGCCAGCAGTGTCTATTCCAGCGCCGGGGAGCTGTTTTTT
TRBV5-1,NA,14,NA,TRBJ2-1,CASSLGLGTHEQFF,TGCGCCAGCAGCTTGGGACTGGGAACGCATGAGCAGTTCTTC
TRBV4-1,NA,16,TRBD2,TRBJ2-7,CASSQATSGSSYEQYF,TGCGCCAGCAGCCAAGCTACTAGCGGGAGTTCCTACGAGCAGTACTTC
TRBV4-1,NA,13,NA,TRBJ2-5,CASSQTGYSPQYF,TGCGCCAGCAGCCAAACGGGATATAGTCCCCAGTACTTC
TRBV4-2,NA,16,NA,TRBJ1-3,CASSQSTGTAGNTIYF,TGTGCCAGCAGCCAATCTACCGGGACGGCTGGAAACACCATATATTTT
TRBV6-1,many,12,NA,TRBJ2-7,CASSEIGIEQYF,TGTGCCAGCAGTGAAATAGGGATAGAGCAGTACTTC
TRBV28,few,14,NA,TRBJ2-7,CASSLPGNSYEQYF,TGTGCCAGCAGTTTGCCCGGAAACTCCTACGAGCAGTACTTC
TRBV29-1,NA,15,NA,TRBJ1-1,CSVGRTGTQNTEAFF,TGCAGCGTTGGAAGAACAGGAACCCAGAACACTGAAGCTTTCTTT
TRBV6-1,NA,16,NA,TRBJ2-7,CASTRGDSYTSYEQYF,TGTGCCAGCACCCGGGGGGACAGTTACACCTCCTACGAGCAGTACTTC
TRBV12-5,NA,20,TRBD1,TRBJ1-5,CASGLAYSGTGPARNQPQHF,TGTGCTAGTGGTTTGGCTTACTCCGGGACAGGCCCCGCACGCAATCAGCCCCAGCATTTT
TRBV27,NA,11,NA,TRBJ1-1,CASSRGFEAFF,TGTGCCAGCAGTCGGGGATTTGAAGCTTTCTTT
TRBV11-2,few,14,NA,TRBJ2-1,CASSPTGGMDEQFF,TGTGCCAGCAGCCCCACCGGCGGTATGGATGAGCAGTTCTTC